This TCR beta chain emerged from a study of Ad26.COV2.S vaccination and SARS-CoV-2 variants. Study in general: Donor got 5x10^10 or 1x10^11 viral particles of Ad26.COV2.S.

Study-level results: Spike-specific CD8+ and CD4+ T cell responses reportedly showed substantial breadth after vaccination.

Profiling relied on immunoSEQ multiplex PCR, and the TCRdb table lists in-frame clones only, not all of them. The sample carries about 680,000 clones, around 92% recorded once. CDR3 length: 10 amino acids. Germline V lookup: CDR1 GTSNPN, CDR2 SVGIG (reference sequence). Trimming stripped 5 bases from V and 6 bases from J, with 7 bases between. On this clone itself: What it recognizes is unknown.

Regarding treatment: around 19 received Ad26.COV2.S at low or high dose, single or two shots; 5 received placebo; per-sample allocation not given. Sampling was done on day 63 after the first vaccine or placebo injection. Wuhan-strain SARS-CoV-2 spike was expressed by the Ad26 vector that made up the vaccine. This chain uses TRBV30 with TRBJ1-1; the D is unclear. The source material was peripheral blood, sampled in a trial of Ad26.COV2.S vaccine versus placebo. This TCR was sampled from a person aged 18-60 years who received the Ad26.COV2.S COVID-19 vaccine or a placebo. CDR3 DNA sequence: TGTGCCTGGGGGAGGTCTGAAGCTTTCTTT. This codes for CAWGRSEAFF.